This TCR beta chain originates from a study of T cell responses to AZD1222 COVID-19 vaccine. Overall study: Second doses were pooled across both intervals (about 4 or about 12 weeks).

Profiled with immunoSEQ multiplex PCR; TCRdb holds only in-frame clones, not every one. The sample has about 100,000 clones, about 88% seen once. Study-wide results and limits: The donors showed a predominance of white British ancestry and of females, with possible underestimation of clonal diversity. Vaccine-associated CD4 TCRs ranged over spike, dominating at 160-218 and 743-854.

Per germline, CDR1 KGHSH and CDR2 LQKENI. V shed 2 bases and J shed 10 bases, with 12 bases lying between them. This CDR3 spans 14 amino acids. With regard to this clone: Its antigen is not identified.

This receptor was identified in an adult in good health. The sequencing here drew on peripheral blood, taken on day 0 of AZD1222 vaccination. The J gene is TRBJ1-6, the V gene TRBV18; possibly TRBD1 for D (5 bases). The DNA for the CDR3 is TGTGCCAGCTCACCAGGGGGTACAAACTCACCCCTCCACTTT. Translated: CASSPGGTNSPLHF.